The 10 T cell receptor beta chains below all came from one sample that was sequenced in a study of technical replicates of blood from several donors. This table comes from immunoSEQ multiplex PCR, and its TCRdb copy is limited to in-frame clones, with some not included. Seen here are about 80,000 clones, 94% observed once, and the top ten hold less than 0.4%. The sequenced sample was T cells isolated from PBMCs. Receptors were obtained from a human donor in good health.

V and J are TRBV9 and TRBJ1-4; D not certain. Germline CDR1 and CDR2: SGDLS and YYNGEE. V lost 0 bases and J 2 bases, leaving 8 bases between the germline ends. The CDR3 spans 15 residues. Here the CDR3 reads CASSVDGSTNEKLFF. DNA of the CDR3: TGTGCCAGCAGCGTAGATGGGAGCACTAATGAAAAACTGTTTTTT.

The rearrangement links TRBV21-1 to TRBJ1-1; whether TRBD1, the table's D call, matches the DNA was not checked. TRBV21-1 is designated a pseudogene. The CDR3 contains 15 residues. The chain's CDR3 is CASSKEVGTYTEAFF. CDR3 in DNA: TGTGCCAGCAGCAAAGAAGTTGGGACATACACTGAAGCTTTCTTT.

The gene calls are TRBV9 and TRBJ2-7; a possible D gene is TRBD2 (7 bases). Trimming took off 3 bases at V and 0 bases at J, with 16 bases between the two ends. The CDR3 consists of 16 residues. Germline CDR1 is SGDLS and CDR2 is YYNGEE. CDR3 DNA: TGTGCCAGCAGCGGGGGCGGGGGCGGAGCCTCCTACGAGCAGTACTTC. Its translation: CASSGGGGGASYEQYF.

The chain is built from TRBV7-3 and TRBJ2-2; D uncertain. Germline values: CDR1 SGHTA, CDR2 FQGTGA. The CDR3 has 16 amino acids. V lost 3 bases to trimming and J lost 8 bases, with 19 bases between them. This CDR3 reads CASSLRPRSLMGELFF. In nucleotides, the CDR3 is TGTGCCAGCAGCTTGCGCCCGAGGTCACTCATGGGGGAGCTGTTTTTT.

J is TRBJ1-3 and V is TRBV30; the match to TRBD1 covers 9 bases. CDR1 is GTSNPN, CDR2 SVGIG, per germline (reference sequence). This CDR3 has 13 residues. V gave up 7 bases and J gave up 1 base; unmatched junction bases: 2. The DNA of the CDR3 is TGTGCCTTAGACAGGGGGTCTGGAAACACCATATATTTT. Its protein is CALDRGSGNTIYF.

This chain uses TRBV5-1 with TRBJ2-7, with 7 bases aligning to TRBD2. Per germline, CDR1 SGHRS and CDR2 YFSETQ. The V segment lost 0 bases and the J segment 3 bases; nucleotides outside the gene matches: 3. There are 14 residues in the CDR3. CDR3 DNA sequence: TGCGCCAGCAGCTTGGGCGGACTAGTCTACGAGCAGTACTTC. It translates to CASSLGGLVYEQYF.

The chain is built from TRBV11-3 and TRBJ2-3, with a tentative D call TRBD1 (6 bases). The germline V and J ends were trimmed by 1 base and 2 bases, with 10 bases remaining between them. This CDR3 is 15 amino acids long. The germline V gene has CDR1 SGHNT and CDR2 YENEEA. The CDR3 nucleotides read TGTGCCAGCAGCTTAGGGACAGTGGACACAGATACGCAGTATTTT. Translation: CASSLGTVDTDTQYF.

This chain uses TRBV6-5 with TRBJ2-7; no definite D call. Germline assignment: CDR1 MNHEY and CDR2 SVGAGI. The CDR3 is 13 residues long. Trimming cost V 0 bases and J 7 bases, with 10 bases left between them. The CDR3 region is CASSYSDVDEQYF. DNA of the CDR3: TGTGCCAGCAGTTACTCAGATGTAGATGAGCAGTACTTC.

The chain recombines TRBV5-6 with TRBJ1-1; D remains ambiguous. The germline V gene has CDR1 SGHDT and CDR2 YYEEEE. V lost 0 bases and J lost 1, with 10 bases in between. CDR3 length equals 15 residues. As DNA, the CDR3 is TGTGCCAGCAGCTTGGGAGAGGGCAAGAACACTGAAGCTTTCTTT. Protein: CASSLGEGKNTEAFF.

The chain links TRBV5-1 to TRBJ2-7; D gene uncertain. The germline V gene has CDR1 SGHRS and CDR2 YFSETQ. The CDR3 totals 14 residues. The V gene lost 4 bases and the J gene lost 2 bases, with 13 bases spanning the gap. Here the CDR3 DNA reads TGCGCCAGCAGCCCCGACGAAGCGACCTACGAGCAGTACTTC. Translated: CASSPDEATYEQYF.